This TCR beta chain was profiled in a study of blood T cell repertoires in COVID-19. Background on the study: The origin of the acute and convalescent COVID-19 samples was the United States, Italy and Spain. Sample material is recorded as cDNA or gDNA derived from T cells, B-cell-depleted T cells, or PBMCs.

Study processing details: Amplifying reference gene primers gave estimates of nucleated cell counts. TCRdb's copy holds only in-frame clones and misses some; the assay was immunoSEQ multiplex PCR. V, J and clone size are taken as reported in that table, and D and trimming were inferred from the DNA itself. This sample has about 97,000 clones, with less than 85% found just once. The clonotype originates from a woman between 65 and 79 years old with active or convalescent COVID-19. Sequencing was performed on peripheral blood.

The DNA for the CDR3 is TGTGCCAGCAGGGAGGGGAGGGCTGAAGCTTTCTTT. Protein: CASREGRAEAFF. The rearrangement links TRBV6-5 to TRBJ1-1; D is perhaps TRBD1 (5 bases). Germline V gene lookup returns CDR1 MNHEY and CDR2 SVGAGI. V dropped 6 bases and J dropped 6 bases, with 11 bases sitting between them. The length of the CDR3 is 12 residues.